The 22 T cell receptor beta chains below come from one sample, sequenced in a study of blood T cell repertoires in COVID-19 (TCRdb year 2020). Library preparation employed the immunoSEQ multiplex PCR assay. The immuneACCESS repertoire file appears here via TCRdb, limited to in-frame rearrangements. These files lack a portion of the clones; in checked studies, under half of the deficit traces to unresolved V genes, and the cause of the others is not known. The sample table shows approximately 45,000 clones, and around nine tenths are seen once. The top ten constitute roughly an eighth of the sample. Sequenced sample: peripheral blood. Receptors originate from a human donor in a cohort sampled during active COVID-19.

The chain recombines TRBV10-1 with TRBJ2-5; 10 nucleotides line up with TRBD2. J was trimmed by 14 bases and V by 4 bases; bases with no gene match: 10. The CDR3 extends over 13 amino acids. Looked up from germline, CDR1 is WNHNN and CDR2 is SYGVQD (reference sequence). In nucleotides, the CDR3 is TGCGCCAGCAGTGCCCGGACTAGCGGAGAGCCCTACTTC. It yields the protein CASSARTSGEPYF.

The chain employs TRBV9 and TRBJ2-5, with 9 bases matching TRBD1. J was trimmed by 4 bases and V by 0 bases; bases with no gene match: 7. Germline V CDR1 and CDR2: SGDLS, YYNGEE. The CDR3 contains 16 residues. DNA of the CDR3: TGTGCCAGCAGCGTAGCTTGGGGACAGGGCCGAGAGACCCAGTACTTC. This gives the protein CASSVAWGQGRETQYF.

V usage is TRBV18 and J usage is TRBJ1-4, with D possibly TRBD1 on 5 matching bases. V dropped 3 bases and J dropped 1 base, with 15 bases sitting between them. CDR1 KGHSH and CDR2 LQKENI come from the germline V gene. The CDR3 is 17 amino acids. The CDR3 sequence is CASSPGRGGVTNEKLFF. In DNA form, the CDR3 reads TGTGCCAGCTCACCGGGACGGGGAGGAGTAACTAATGAAAAACTGTTTTTT.

The chain links TRBV9 to TRBJ2-1; 7 bases map to TRBD2. The CDR3 totals 17 residues. Germline CDR1 is SGDLS and CDR2 is YYNGEE. J lost 9 bases, V lost 4 bases, and 19 bases had no gene match. The CDR3 protein is CASSSLLGTTSPGEQFF. CDR3 coding DNA: TGTGCCAGCAGCAGTCTGCTGGGGACTACCTCCCCGGGTGAGCAGTTCTTC. The variable domain in full, with the rest retrieved from reference TRBV9 and TRBJ2-1, is DSGVTQTPKHLITATGQRVTLRCSPRSGDLSVYWYQQSLDQGLQFLIQYYNGEERAKGNILERFSAQQFPDLHSELNLSSLELGDSALYFCASSSLLGTTSPGEQFFGPGTRLTVL.

The chain joins TRBV7-2 to TRBJ1-2; 8 positions agree with TRBD1. The CDR3 is 15 amino acids. V dropped 2 bases and J dropped 4; count of bases not matched to a gene: 6. Germline V lookup: CDR1 SGHTA, CDR2 FQGNSA. This CDR3 reads CASSLTWDRPYGYTF. The CDR3 DNA is TGTGCCAGCAGCTTAACCTGGGACAGGCCCTATGGCTACACCTTC.

The chain carries TRBV4-3 and TRBJ2-1; the match to TRBD1 covers 9 bases. Trimming at V came to 3 bases and at J to 4 bases, leaving 7 bases not matched to a gene. Germline values: CDR1 LGHNA, CDR2 YSLEER. This CDR3 comprises 16 residues. The chain's CDR3 is CASSHSRDRAYNEQFF. DNA of the CDR3: TGCGCCAGCAGCCACAGCCGGGACAGGGCGTACAATGAGCAGTTCTTC.

The V call is TRBV12-5, the J call TRBJ1-4, with TRBD1 matching 7 bases. V was clipped by 0 bases and J by 2 bases; unmatched bases: 3. This CDR3 region has 16 residues. Germline CDR1 LGHNT, CDR2 FRNRAP. This chain's CDR3 is CASGLVQGTTNEKLFF. The DNA for the CDR3 is TGTGCTAGTGGTTTGGTACAGGGGACTACTAATGAAAAACTGTTTTTT.

This chain links TRBV7-9 with TRBJ2-2, with TRBD1 matching 8 bases. The CDR3 has 14 residues. The junction had 6 bases not matched to a gene; V was cut back by 5 bases and J by 7 bases. CDR1 is SEHNR, CDR2 FQNEAQ, per germline (reference sequence). The CDR3, as DNA: TGTGCCAGCAGCGAGACAGGGGTTGTCGGGGAGCTGTTTTTT. Residues: CASSETGVVGELFF.

The rearrangement links TRBV5-1 to TRBJ2-1, with 9 bases fitting TRBD1. J was trimmed by 9 bases and V by 3 bases; bases with no gene match: 4. The germline gives CDR1 SGHRS, CDR2 YFSETQ. The CDR3 totals 13 residues. CDR3: CASSSGQGREQFF. Written as DNA, the CDR3 is TGCGCCAGCAGCTCGGGACAGGGACGTGAGCAGTTCTTC. Full variable domain (remainder filled in from reference TRBV5-1 and TRBJ2-1): KAGVTQTPRYLIKTRGQQVTLSCSPISGHRSVSWYQQTPGQGLQFLFEYFSETQRNKGNFPGRFSGRQFSNSRSEMNVSTLELGDSALYLCASSSGQGREQFFGPGTRLTVL.

V and J are TRBV19 and TRBJ2-7; 8 nucleotides match TRBD2. This CDR3 has 13 residues. Germline CDR1 reads LNHDA; CDR2 reads SQIVND (reference sequence). V trimming: 5 bases; J trimming: 3 bases; junction bases outside the gene matches: 3. CDR3 amino acids: CASSPGGGYEQYF. The CDR3 DNA reads TGTGCCAGTAGTCCCGGGGGGGGCTACGAGCAGTACTTC.

The chain is built from TRBV27 and TRBJ2-1; no clear D. This CDR3 is 16 amino acids long. The germline V gene has CDR1 MNHEY and CDR2 SMNVEV (reference sequence). Trimming took 0 bases from V and 0 from J, leaving 9 bases between them. CDR3 sequence: CASSLSRSSSYNEQFF. The CDR3 coding sequence is TGTGCCAGCAGTTTATCTCGCTCCAGCTCCTACAATGAGCAGTTCTTC.

This clone appeared a few times. CDR3 protein: CASSLAGATNEKLFF. DNA of the CDR3: TGTGCCAGCAGCTTGGCCGGAGCAACTAATGAAAAACTGTTTTTT. The chain combines TRBV5-5 with TRBJ1-4; no clear D gene. This CDR3 is 15 amino acids long. Germline-derived CDR1 and CDR2 are SGHKS and YYEKEE (reference sequence). The V gene lost 0 bases and the J gene lost 0 bases, with 6 bases spanning the gap.

This chain links TRBV4-3 with TRBJ2-6; D is uncertain. Trimming removed 0 bases from V and 0 bases from J, with 3 bases in between. Germline V gene sequence: CDR1 LGHNA, CDR2 YSLEER. The length of the CDR3 is 15 residues. The CDR3 sequence: CASSQDFSGANVLTF. DNA for the CDR3: TGCGCCAGCAGCCAAGACTTCTCTGGGGCCAACGTCCTGACTTTC.

This rearrangement joins TRBV15 to TRBJ1-6; TRBD1 agrees at 9 bases. The CDR3 covers 17 residues. V lost 5 bases, J lost 6 bases, and 11 bases stayed unmatched. CDR1 and CDR2 (germline): LNHNV, YYDKDF (reference sequence). The CDR3 region is CATSPRDRATGNSPLHF. The DNA of the CDR3 is TGTGCCACCAGCCCCCGGGACAGGGCTACGGGTAATTCACCCCTCCACTTT. Together with reference TRBV15 and TRBJ1-6, the CDR3 gives the full variable domain: DAMVIQNPRYQVTQFGKPVTLSCSQTLNHNVMYWYQQKSSQAPKLLFHYYDKDFNNEADTPDNFQSRRPNTSFCFLDIRSPGLGDTAMYLCATSPRDRATGNSPLHFGNGTRLTVT.

The genes are TRBV14 and TRBJ2-1; TRBD1 is a possible D gene (6 bases). Trimming left V 0 bases short and J 7 bases short, with 13 bases between. The CDR3 runs 15 residues. The germline CDR1 and CDR2 sequences are SGHDN and FVKESK. DNA of the CDR3: TGTGCCAGCAGCCAAGACTGGTTTACAGGGAATGAGCAGTTCTTC. Translation: CASSQDWFTGNEQFF.

The gene calls are TRBV10-3 and TRBJ1-1; no definite D call. V lost 4 bases to trimming and J lost 1 base, with 13 bases between them. In germline, CDR1 is ENHRY, CDR2 SYGVKD. The CDR3 has 15 amino acids. CDR3: CAISVAPPGNTEAFF. CDR3 DNA sequence: TGTGCCATCAGTGTGGCCCCCCCAGGGAACACTGAAGCTTTCTTT.

CDR3 nucleotides: TGTGCCAGCAGCTTAGGGCAGGAATCGGAGCAGTACTTC. It yields the protein CASSLGQESEQYF. V usage is TRBV11-2 and J usage is TRBJ2-7; D unresolved. V lost 1 base and J 7 bases, leaving 11 bases between the germline ends. Per germline, CDR1 SGHAT and CDR2 FQNNGV. This CDR3 region has 13 residues.

The V gene is TRBV27, the J gene TRBJ2-7; D might be TRBD1 (6 bases). This CDR3 region has 12 residues. Trimming stripped 6 bases from V and 4 bases from J, with 10 bases between. Germline CDR1 reads MNHEY; CDR2 reads SMNVEV (reference sequence). Here the CDR3 reads CASSRGDYEQYF. Here the CDR3 DNA reads TGTGCCAGCAGCAGGGGAGATTACGAGCAGTACTTC.

This chain joins TRBV6-5 and TRBJ1-6; the D gene is possibly TRBD1 (6 bases). Germline assignment: CDR1 MNHEY and CDR2 SVGAGI. CDR3 length: 16 amino acids. Trimming took off 0 bases at V and 4 bases at J, with 10 bases between the two ends. CDR3 DNA sequence: TGTGCCAGCAGTTACTCGGGCAGGGGATATAATTCACCCCTCCACTTT. It encodes CASSYSGRGYNSPLHF.

The V and J genes are TRBV10-3 and TRBJ2-6, with 11 nucleotides matching TRBD1. CDR1 is ENHRY, CDR2 SYGVKD, per germline. Losses at the gene ends were 8 bases for V and 4 bases for J; bases not matched to a gene: 13. The CDR3 sequence is 18 residues long. The CDR3 bases are TGTGCCATCGGGTCGGACGGACAGGGGGCGTCCGGGGCCAACGTCCTGACTTTC. Residues: CAIGSDGQGASGANVLTF.

CDR3 residues: CASRLGPGELFF. The CDR3 nucleotides read TGTGCCAGCAGATTGGGCCCCGGGGAGCTGTTTTTT. This rearrangement joins TRBV6-5 to TRBJ2-2; D gene unclear. V lost 6 bases and J lost 6, with 8 bases in between. Germline V lookup: CDR1 MNHEY, CDR2 SVGAGI. There are 12 residues in the CDR3.

The chain combines TRBV9 with TRBJ2-5; 8 bases fit TRBD2. V lost 4 bases and J lost 0; bases outside the gene matches: 5. The CDR3 spans 15 residues. Germline V gene lookup returns CDR1 SGDLS and CDR2 YYNGEE. CDR3 DNA: TGTGCCAGCAGCCAAATAGCGGGGTACCAAGAGACCCAGTACTTC. Its protein is CASSQIAGYQETQYF.